This T cell receptor beta chain was captured by sequencing in a study of cytomegalovirus exposure and HLA in healthy donors. Likely unrecorded immune exposures existed in these nominally healthy donors. The CDR3 loop spans 17 amino acids. A word on this clone: Its antigen is not identified.

Study-level results: Indistinguishable V segments such as TRBV6-2 and TRBV6-3 were excluded. Analysis performed later showed TCR beta chains linked to HLA being more clonally expanded than equally common others.

In the PCR, 60 Vbeta and 13 Jbeta primers were used. This table comes from immunoSEQ multiplex PCR, and its TCRdb copy is limited to in-frame clones, with some not included. This table holds 100,000 to 150,000 clones, around 66% found once. The receptor was isolated from a man aged 18 to 30 in good health and CMV-seronegative. V and J are TRBV21-1 and TRBJ1-5; the D call of TRBD1 is as the table states it, not checked on the DNA. TRBV21-1 is given as a pseudogene. The sequencing input was PBMCs. The CDR3 loop is CASSKERVRVSNQPQHF. CDR3 nucleotide sequence: TGTGCCAGCAGCAAAGAACGAGTCAGGGTCAGCAATCAGCCCCAGCATTTT.